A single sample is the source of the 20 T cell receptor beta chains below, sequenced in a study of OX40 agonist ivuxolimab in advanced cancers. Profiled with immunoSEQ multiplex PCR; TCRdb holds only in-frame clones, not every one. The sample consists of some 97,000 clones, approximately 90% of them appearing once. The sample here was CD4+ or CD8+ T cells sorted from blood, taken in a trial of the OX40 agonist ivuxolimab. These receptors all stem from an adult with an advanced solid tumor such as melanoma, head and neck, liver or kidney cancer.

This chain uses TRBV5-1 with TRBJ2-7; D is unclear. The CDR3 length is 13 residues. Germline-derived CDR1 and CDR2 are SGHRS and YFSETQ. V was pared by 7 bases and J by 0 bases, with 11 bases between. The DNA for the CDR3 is TGCGCCAGCGGTCCGGCCTACTCCTACGAGCAGTACTTC. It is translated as CASGPAYSYEQYF.

The CDR3 is CASSFVATNEKLFF. Written as DNA, the CDR3 is TGTGCCAGCAGTTTTGTTGCAACTAATGAAAAACTGTTTTTT. The rearrangement joins TRBV28 to TRBJ1-4, with D unresolved. Germline V gene data show CDR1 as MDHEN and CDR2 as SYDVKM. Trimming left V 3 bases short and J 0 bases short, with 5 bases between. The CDR3 is 14 residues long.

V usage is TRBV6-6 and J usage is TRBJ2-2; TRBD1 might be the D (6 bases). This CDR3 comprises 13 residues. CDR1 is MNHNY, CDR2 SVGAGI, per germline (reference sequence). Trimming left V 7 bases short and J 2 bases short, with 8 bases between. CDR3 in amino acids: CASKDSNTGELFF. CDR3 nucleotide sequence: TGTGCCAGCAAGGACAGTAACACCGGGGAGCTGTTTTTT.

The CDR3 is CASSKGLEQYF. CDR3 nucleotides: TGTGCCAGCAGCAAGGGGCTAGAGCAGTACTTC. This sequence joins TRBV2 and TRBJ2-7; tentatively, D is TRBD1 (5 bases). This CDR3 region has 11 residues. Germline V lookup: CDR1 SNHLY, CDR2 FYNNEI. The V gene lost 6 bases and the J gene lost 7 bases, with 10 bases spanning the gap.

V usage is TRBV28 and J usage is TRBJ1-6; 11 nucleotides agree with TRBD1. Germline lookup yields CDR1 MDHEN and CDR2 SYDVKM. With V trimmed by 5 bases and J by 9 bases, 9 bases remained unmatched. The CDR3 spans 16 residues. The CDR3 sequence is CASSPWGQGVGSPLHF. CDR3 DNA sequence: TGTGCCAGCAGTCCGTGGGGACAGGGGGTCGGTTCACCCCTCCACTTT.

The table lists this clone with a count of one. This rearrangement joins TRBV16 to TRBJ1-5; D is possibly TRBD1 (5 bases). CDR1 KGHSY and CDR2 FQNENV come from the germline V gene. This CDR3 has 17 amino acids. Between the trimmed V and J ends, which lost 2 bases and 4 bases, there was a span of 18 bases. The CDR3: CASSQGRGVNVNQPQHF. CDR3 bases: TGTGCCAGCAGCCAAGGGAGAGGGGTTAATGTTAATCAGCCCCAGCATTTT.

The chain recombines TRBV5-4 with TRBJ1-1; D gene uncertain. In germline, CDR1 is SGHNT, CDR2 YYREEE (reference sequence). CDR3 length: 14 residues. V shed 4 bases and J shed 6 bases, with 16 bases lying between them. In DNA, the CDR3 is TGTGCCAGCAGCGATTATCGGAGTGTGGCTGAAGCTTTCTTT. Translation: CASSDYRSVAEAFF.

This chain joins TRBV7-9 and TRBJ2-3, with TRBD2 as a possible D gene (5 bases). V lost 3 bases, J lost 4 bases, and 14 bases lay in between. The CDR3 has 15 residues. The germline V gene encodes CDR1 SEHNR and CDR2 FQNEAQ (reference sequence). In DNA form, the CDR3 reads TGTGCCAGCAGCTTTGGCGGGCTAGCTTCAGATACGCAGTATTTT. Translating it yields CASSFGGLASDTQYF.

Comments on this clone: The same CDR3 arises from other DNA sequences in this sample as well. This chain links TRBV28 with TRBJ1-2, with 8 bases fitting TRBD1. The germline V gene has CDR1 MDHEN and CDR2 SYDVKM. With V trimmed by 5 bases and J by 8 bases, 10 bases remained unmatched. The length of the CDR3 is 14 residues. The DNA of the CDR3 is TGTGCCAGCAGTATGTTACAGGGGGAGTTCGGCTACACCTTC. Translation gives CASSMLQGEFGYTF.

The CDR3 DNA reads as TGCGCCAGCAGCTTGGAGGGAGGACAGGGCCCCAATGAGCAGTTCTTC. Translation gives CASSLEGGQGPNEQFF. The chain combines TRBV5-1 with TRBJ2-1; 8 bases fit TRBD1. Germline loops: CDR1 SGHRS, CDR2 YFSETQ. This CDR3 has 16 amino acids. J lost 6 bases, V lost 0 bases, and 8 bases had no gene match.

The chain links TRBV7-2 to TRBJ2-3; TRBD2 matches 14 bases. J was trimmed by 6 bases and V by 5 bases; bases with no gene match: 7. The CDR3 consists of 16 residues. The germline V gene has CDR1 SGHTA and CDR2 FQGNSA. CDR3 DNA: TGTGCCAGCAGCCCCAGACTAGCGGGAGGGGGGGATACGCAGTATTTT. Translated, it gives CASSPRLAGGGDTQYF.

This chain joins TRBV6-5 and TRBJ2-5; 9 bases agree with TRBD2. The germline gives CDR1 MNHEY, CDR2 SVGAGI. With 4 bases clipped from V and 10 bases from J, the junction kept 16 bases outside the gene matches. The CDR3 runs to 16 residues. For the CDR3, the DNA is TGTGCCAGCAGTTCCTTAGCGGGAGACCCTAGTGTCGGCCAGTACTTC. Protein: CASSSLAGDPSVGQYF.

CDR3 sequence (DNA): TGTGCCAGCAGTCGAGGGGACGCTGGAAACACCATATATTTT. Its translation: CASSRGDAGNTIYF. The V gene is TRBV28, the J gene TRBJ1-3, with TRBD1 as a possible D gene (5 bases). Germline lookup yields CDR1 MDHEN and CDR2 SYDVKM. V lost 5 bases and J 2 bases, leaving 10 bases between the germline ends. CDR3 length: 14 residues.

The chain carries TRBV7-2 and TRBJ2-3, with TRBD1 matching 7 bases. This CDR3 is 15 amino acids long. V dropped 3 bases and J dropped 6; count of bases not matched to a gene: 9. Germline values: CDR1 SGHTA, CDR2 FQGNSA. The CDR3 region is CASSFFPRQGDTQYF. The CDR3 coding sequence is TGTGCCAGCAGCTTTTTCCCCAGACAGGGCGATACGCAGTATTTT.

In DNA, the CDR3 is TGTGCCAGTAGTATCCTATCGACCGACGTGAACACTGAAGCTTTCTTT. The encoded protein is CASSILSTDVNTEAFF. The V gene is TRBV19, the J gene TRBJ1-1; D unclear. The CDR3 sequence is 16 residues long. The germline gives CDR1 LNHDA, CDR2 SQIVND (reference sequence). Trimming left V 3 bases short and J 0 bases short, with 14 bases between. Complete variable domain (other parts from reference TRBV19 and TRBJ1-1): DGGITQSPKYLFRKEGQNVTLSCEQNLNHDAMYWYRQDPGQGLRLIYYSQIVNDFQKGDIAEGYSVSREKKESFPLTVTSAQKNPTAFYLCASSILSTDVNTEAFFGQGTRLTVV.

This CDR3 reads CASSYDVRDQPQHF. CDR3 nucleotide sequence: TGTGCCAGCTCATATGACGTAAGGGATCAGCCCCAGCATTTT. V gene TRBV18 combines with J gene TRBJ1-5; D remains ambiguous. V lost 5 bases and J 5 bases, leaving 13 bases between the germline ends. The CDR3 loop spans 14 amino acids. Germline CDR1 KGHSH, CDR2 LQKENI.

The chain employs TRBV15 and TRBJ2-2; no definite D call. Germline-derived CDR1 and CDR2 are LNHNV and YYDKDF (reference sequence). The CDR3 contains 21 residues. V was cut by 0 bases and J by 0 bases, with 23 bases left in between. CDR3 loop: CATSRDFGGESDTTNTGELFF. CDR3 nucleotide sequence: TGTGCCACCAGCAGAGATTTCGGTGGGGAAAGTGATACTACGAACACCGGGGAGCTGTTTTTT.

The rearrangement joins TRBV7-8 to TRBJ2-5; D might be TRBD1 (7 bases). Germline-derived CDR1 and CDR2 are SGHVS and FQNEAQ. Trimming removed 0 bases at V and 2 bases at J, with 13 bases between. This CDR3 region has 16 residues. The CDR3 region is CASSLAGAGQQETQYF. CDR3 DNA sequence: TGTGCCAGCAGCTTAGCAGGGGCGGGACAGCAAGAGACCCAGTACTTC.

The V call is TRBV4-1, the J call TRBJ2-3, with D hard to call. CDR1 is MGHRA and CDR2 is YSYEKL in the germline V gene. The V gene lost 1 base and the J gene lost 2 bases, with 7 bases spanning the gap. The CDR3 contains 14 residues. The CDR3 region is CASSQVRNTDTQYF. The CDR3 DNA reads TGCGCCAGCAGCCAAGTCAGGAACACAGATACGCAGTATTTT.

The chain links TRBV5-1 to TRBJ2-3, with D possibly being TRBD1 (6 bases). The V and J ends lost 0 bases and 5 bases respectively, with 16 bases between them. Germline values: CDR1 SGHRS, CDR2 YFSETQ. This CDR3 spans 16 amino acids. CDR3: CASSLDGRGGGDTQYF. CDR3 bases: TGCGCCAGCAGCTTGGATGGCAGGGGCGGTGGAGATACGCAGTATTTT. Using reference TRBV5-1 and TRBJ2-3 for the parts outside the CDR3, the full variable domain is KAGVTQTPRYLIKTRGQQVTLSCSPISGHRSVSWYQQTPGQGLQFLFEYFSETQRNKGNFPGRFSGRQFSNSRSEMNVSTLELGDSALYLCASSLDGRGGGDTQYFGPGTRLTVL.